This T cell receptor (beta chain) originates from a study of T cells in Graves' hyperthyroidism and ophthalmopathy. TCR beta CDR3 sequences were amplified from RNA transcripts. Initially, a first-round RT-PCR of the TCR CDR3 employed the HTBI primer set. MiXCR, run by TCRdb on the multiplex PCR reads, gives a single entry per CDR3 protein. The sample includes about 560,000 distinct CDR3 sequences, approximately 44% of them seen just once. Study-wide points: Researchers found most expanded thyroid clonotypes above 0.001 in blood as well.

In regard to this clonotype: The antigen is undetermined.

With V trimmed by 6 bases and J by 6 bases, 5 bases remained unmatched. The CDR3 loop spans 12 amino acids. Germline CDR1 SQVTM, CDR2 ANQGSEA. The chain carries TRBV29-1 and TRBJ1-1, with TRBD1 matching over 9 bases. The sample comprised peripheral blood or thyroid tissue (not recorded which). This clonotype was sampled from a woman aged 18-29 years with Graves' hyperthyroidism. This chain's CDR3 is CSVGQGSSEAFF. The CDR3 nucleotides are TGCAGCGTGGGACAGGGATCGTCTGAAGCTTTCTTT.